The 12 T cell receptor beta chains listed next were all sequenced from one sample in a study of beta chain features in type 1 diabetes (dated by TCRdb to 2017 to 2018). The receptor library was made with the immunoSEQ multiplex PCR assay. All of the isolated RNA was reverse transcribed with the High Capacity cDNA Reverse Transcription Kit, so expressed TCRB transcripts were sequenced. TCRdb provides this immuneACCESS table in a form limited to in-frame rearrangements. Some clones are lacking; in checked studies, under half of them reflect an unresolved V gene, and why the rest are absent is not known. The sample records 300,000 to 400,000 clones, 8% to 13% of which are singletons. The top ten hold approximately 0.016% of the sample. What was sequenced was naive CD4+ T cells from blood. Per the publication, the cell subset or site label means: true naive CD4+ T cells. The source of these receptors is a woman aged 30 to 39 in good health.

There are a few counts of this clone. The chain has TRBV18 and TRBJ2-7; D not certain. This CDR3 is 14 amino acids long. V lost 1 base and J 0 bases, leaving 7 bases between the germline ends. Germline values: CDR1 KGHSH, CDR2 LQKENI. CDR3 amino acids: CASSPRGHSYEQYF. The DNA for the CDR3 is TGTGCCAGCTCACCACGTGGCCACTCCTACGAGCAGTACTTC.

The chain links TRBV27 to TRBJ2-7, with 10 bases aligning to TRBD1. The ends lost 8 bases at V and 13 bases at J; junction bases unmatched: 14. The CDR3 spans 13 residues. The germline V gene encodes CDR1 MNHEY and CDR2 SMNVEV (reference sequence). The CDR3, as DNA: TGTGCCAGCCGAATGGTAGGGACAGGGGTTTTTTACTTC. Encoded protein: CASRMVGTGVFYF.

Only a few counts were recorded for this clone. The chain carries TRBV2 and TRBJ2-3, with D possibly TRBD2 on 5 matching bases. V was pared by 6 bases and J by 4 bases, with 8 bases between. This CDR3 is 12 amino acids long. CDR1 and CDR2 from the germline V gene are SNHLY and FYNNEI. The DNA for the CDR3 is TGTGCCAGCAGGGGAGTGGCAGATACGCAGTATTTT. It specifies CASRGVADTQYF.

This clone was counted a few times. The rearrangement links TRBV18 to TRBJ1-5, with 8 bases matching TRBD1. Trimming at V came to 1 base and at J to 6 bases, leaving 14 bases not matched to a gene. Germline V gives CDR1 KGHSH, CDR2 LQKENI. CDR3 size: 18 residues. The CDR3 sequence is CASSPRTGIGGLSQPQHF. CDR3 DNA sequence: TGTGCCAGCTCACCACGGACAGGGATCGGGGGATTAAGTCAGCCCCAGCATTTT.

In its sample, this clone was seen a few times. The chain carries TRBV2 and TRBJ2-3; D might be TRBD2 (6 bases). There are 13 residues in the CDR3. In germline, CDR1 is SNHLY, CDR2 FYNNEI. Deletions cut 7 bases from V and 2 bases from J, with 10 bases between. The CDR3 is CASIAEITDTQYF. The CDR3 bases are TGTGCCAGCATAGCGGAAATCACAGATACGCAGTATTTT.

The V and J genes are TRBV7-2 and TRBJ2-6, with D maybe TRBD1 (6 bases). The CDR3 runs 18 residues. Germline assignment: CDR1 SGHTA and CDR2 FQGNSA. The V gene lost 5 bases and the J gene lost 4 bases, with 21 bases spanning the gap. CDR3 amino acids: CASSGHPLTGTGANVLTF. For the CDR3, the DNA is TGTGCCAGCAGCGGCCACCCCCTCACAGGGACCGGGGCCAACGTCCTGACTTTC. The variable domain in full, with the rest retrieved from reference TRBV7-2 and TRBJ2-6, is GAGVSQSPSNKVTEKGKDVELRCDPISGHTALYWYRQSLGQGLEFLIYFQGNSAPDKSGLPSDRFSAERTGGSVSTLTIQRTQQEDSAVYLCASSGHPLTGTGANVLTFGAGSRLTVL.

This clone came up a few times. The V and J genes are TRBV7-2 and TRBJ2-1; 7 nucleotides agree with TRBD2. Looked up from germline, CDR1 is SGHTA and CDR2 is FQGNSA. V trimming: 3 bases; J trimming: 5 bases; junction bases outside the gene matches: 10. The CDR3 spans 16 residues. CDR3 loop: CASSLEIWGLNNEQFF. CDR3 in DNA: TGTGCCAGCAGCTTGGAGATCTGGGGACTAAACAATGAGCAGTTCTTC. The full variable domain, its missing parts supplied by reference TRBV7-2 and TRBJ2-1, is GAGVSQSPSNKVTEKGKDVELRCDPISGHTALYWYRQSLGQGLEFLIYFQGNSAPDKSGLPSDRFSAERTGGSVSTLTIQRTQQEDSAVYLCASSLEIWGLNNEQFFGPGTRLTVL.

The gene calls are TRBV7-2 and TRBJ2-7; 7 bases are a match to TRBD2. The CDR3 is made up of 15 amino acids. The germline V gene encodes CDR1 SGHTA and CDR2 FQGNSA. Germline trimming cut 3 bases from V and 1 base from J; bases unmatched to any gene: 6. CDR3 DNA sequence: TGTGCCAGCAGCTTTCGTAGCGGGTCGTCCTACGAGCAGTACTTC. Translating gives CASSFRSGSSYEQYF.

This clone occurred a few times. The V call is TRBV2, the J call TRBJ2-7, with 11 positions matching TRBD2. Trimming took 6 bases from V and 7 from J; bases not matched to a gene: 8. CDR1 and CDR2 (germline): SNHLY, FYNNEI. There are 14 residues in the CDR3. CDR3 nucleotides: TGTGCCAGCAGCCGACTAGCGGGACCTGGTGAGCAGTACTTC. The encoded protein is CASSRLAGPGEQYF.

This clone was detected only a few times. The V call is TRBV7-9, the J call TRBJ1-1, with D maybe TRBD1 (6 bases). Per germline, CDR1 SEHNR and CDR2 FQNEAQ (reference sequence). The length of the CDR3 is 13 residues. Trimming left V 5 bases short and J 10 bases short, with 17 bases between. For the CDR3, the DNA is TGTGCCAGCAGCCTAGGCGGGGGCTGGGGAGCTTTCTTT. Its translation: CASSLGGGWGAFF. Full variable domain (rest looked up from reference TRBV7-9 and TRBJ1-1): DTGVSQNPRHKITKRGQNVTFRCDPISEHNRLYWYRQTLGQGPEFLTYFQNEAQLEKSRLLSDRFSAERPKGSFSTLEIQRTEQGDSAMYLCASSLGGGWGAFFGQGTRLTVV.

The chain is built from TRBV7-2 and TRBJ2-6; 7 bases fit TRBD1. The germline V gene has CDR1 SGHTA and CDR2 FQGNSA. The CDR3 extends over 17 amino acids. V shed 5 bases, J shed 2 bases, and the junction held 9 bases outside the gene matches. Here the CDR3 reads CASSVPMQGAGANVLTF. As DNA, the CDR3 is TGTGCCAGCAGCGTCCCGATGCAGGGGGCTGGGGCCAACGTCCTGACTTTC.

The gene calls are TRBV29-1 and TRBJ1-3; D unclear. CDR3 size: 15 residues. Germline lookup yields CDR1 SQVTM and CDR2 ANQGSEA. Deletions cut 1 base from V and 0 bases from J, with 10 bases between. The CDR3 bases are TGCAGCGTTGAAGGTCGTCCCAGCTCTGGAAACACCATATATTTT. It specifies CSVEGRPSSGNTIYF.